The 18 T cell receptor beta chains listed next were all sequenced from one sample in a study of cytomegalovirus exposure and HLA in healthy donors. The PCR contained 60 Vbeta and 13 Jbeta primers. The method was immunoSEQ multiplex PCR; TCRdb's version includes in-frame clones alone and lacks a portion of them. This repertoire shows around 160,000 clones, 65% to 85% found once; its top ten account for around 7.1%. Material: PBMCs. The receptors were gathered from a woman aged 35 to 49 in good health and CMV-seropositive.

The chain combines TRBV7-9 with TRBJ1-2; TRBD1 agrees at 7 bases. The CDR3 length is 16 residues. The V gene end was trimmed by 4 bases and the J gene end by 2 bases; junction bases not matched to a gene: 10. Germline CDR1 and CDR2: SEHNR and FQNEAQ (reference sequence). CDR3 nucleotides: TGTGCCAGCAGCTCGACGCTACAGGGGTTGAACTATGGCTACACCTTC. Its translation is CASSSTLQGLNYGYTF.

This clone has only a few counts. The chain uses TRBV6-1 and TRBJ2-1; 12 nucleotides agree with TRBD1. Germline CDR1 MNHNS, CDR2 SASEGT. V shed 6 bases, J shed 8 bases, and the junction held 8 bases outside the gene matches. The CDR3 is made up of 15 amino acids. CDR3 region: CASRQGQGAGDEQFF. CDR3 DNA sequence: TGTGCCAGCAGACAGGGACAGGGGGCCGGAGATGAGCAGTTCTTC.

This chain uses TRBV4-1 with TRBJ2-1, with TRBD2 matching 8 bases. The CDR3 covers 17 residues. Germline CDR1 reads MGHRA; CDR2 reads YSYEKL. The V and J ends lost 4 bases and 4 bases, in that order; junction bases with no gene match: 12. The CDR3 sequence: CASSLNTAGGAYNEQFF. DNA for the CDR3: TGCGCCAGCAGCCTTAACACGGCGGGGGGCGCGTACAATGAGCAGTTCTTC.

The chain uses TRBV7-9 and TRBJ2-2; 8 nucleotides line up with TRBD1. V gave up 3 bases and J gave up 5 bases; unmatched junction bases: 5. Germline V gene data show CDR1 as SEHNR and CDR2 as FQNEAQ (reference sequence). The length of the CDR3 is 15 residues. CDR3 protein: CASSFNRGSTGELFF. CDR3 DNA: TGTGCCAGCAGCTTTAACAGGGGGTCGACCGGGGAGCTGTTTTTT.

The table lists this clone with a count of one. Mismatch with germline at one junction end may stem from a read error. The V and J genes are TRBV7-9 and TRBJ2-1, with 9 bases identical to TRBD1. Germline V gene lookup returns CDR1 SEHNR and CDR2 FQNEAQ (reference sequence). This CDR3 comprises 11 residues. The CDR3 loop reads CSSTAQGQGFF. For the CDR3, the DNA is TGTTCCAGCACCGCTCAGGGACAGGGATTCTTC.

This clone turned up a few times. The V call is TRBV9, the J call TRBJ2-1; TRBD2 matches at 7 bases. The CDR3 is made up of 15 amino acids. Looked up from germline, CDR1 is SGDLS and CDR2 is YYNGEE. Trimming took 0 bases from V and 2 from J; bases not matched to a gene: 2. The CDR3 nucleotides are TGTGCCAGCAGCGTAGGGAGCGGGGCCTACAATGAGCAGTTCTTC. Translation gives CASSVGSGAYNEQFF.

The chain is built from TRBV15 and TRBJ2-3; possibly TRBD1 for D (5 bases). The CDR3 runs 13 residues. CDR1 is LNHNV, CDR2 YYDKDF, per germline (reference sequence). V lost 6 bases and J 3 bases, leaving 10 bases between the germline ends. CDR3 DNA sequence: TGTGCCACCAGGGGGCGATTAACAGATACGCAGTATTTT. As protein: CATRGRLTDTQYF.

The chain employs TRBV10-3 and TRBJ2-7, with 8 bases aligning to TRBD2. CDR1 and CDR2 from the germline V gene are ENHRY and SYGVKD. CDR3 length equals 13 residues. Trimming at V came to 3 bases and at J to 3 bases, leaving 1 base not matched to a gene. In DNA, the CDR3 is TGTGCCATCAGTGAAACTAGCGGCTACGAGCAGTACTTC. This codes for CAISETSGYEQYF.

This clone was found a few times. The chain has TRBV10-3 and TRBJ1-4; D remains ambiguous. The germline CDR1 and CDR2 sequences are ENHRY and SYGVKD. The CDR3 is made up of 13 amino acids. V shed 10 bases and J shed 6 bases, with 15 bases lying between them. CDR3 nucleotides: TGTGCCAGTTCGGACTTCCAGTATGAAAAACTGTTTTTT. This gives the protein CASSDFQYEKLFF.

The rearrangement uses TRBV30 and TRBJ2-2, with 7 bases aligning to TRBD2. The germline gives CDR1 GTSNPN, CDR2 SVGIG (reference sequence). The CDR3 runs to 14 residues. The ends lost 3 bases at V and 6 bases at J; junction bases unmatched: 7. CDR3 protein: CAWRIGLGSGELFF. For the CDR3, the DNA is TGTGCCTGGAGAATCGGACTAGGGTCCGGGGAGCTGTTTTTT.

The V and J genes are TRBV19 and TRBJ2-7, with D possibly TRBD2 on 6 matching bases. This CDR3 has 14 amino acids. From germline, CDR1 is LNHDA and CDR2 SQIVND (reference sequence). V was pared by 4 bases and J by 2 bases, with 12 bases between. CDR3 amino acids: CASSTPGGTYEQYF. The CDR3 DNA reads as TGTGCCAGTAGTACTCCCGGCGGGACCTACGAGCAGTACTTC.

This chain's CDR3 is CASSQDWTDNEQFF. CDR3 sequence (DNA): TGTGCCAGCAGCCAGGACTGGACGGACAATGAGCAGTTCTTC. The J gene is TRBJ2-1, the V gene TRBV14; maybe TRBD2 (5 bases). This CDR3 has 14 residues. Looked up from germline, CDR1 is SGHDN and CDR2 is FVKESK. The ends were cut back, 3 bases at V and 5 bases at J, with 11 bases in the middle. Drawing the rest from reference TRBV14 and TRBJ2-1, the complete variable domain is EAGVTQFPSHSVIEKGQTVTLRCDPISGHDNLYWYRRVMGKEIKFLLHFVKESKQDESGMPNNRFLAERTGGTYSTLKVQPAELEDSGVYFCASSQDWTDNEQFFGPGTRLTVL.

The V gene is TRBV4-1, the J gene TRBJ2-1, with D unclear. V lost 4 bases and J lost 5, with 15 bases in between. The length of the CDR3 is 15 residues. Per the germline V gene, CDR1 is MGHRA and CDR2 is YSYEKL. The CDR3 sequence: CASSLLGLRHNEQFF. The CDR3 DNA sequence: TGCGCCAGCAGCCTACTTGGGTTGAGGCACAATGAGCAGTTCTTC.

The gene calls are TRBV7-9 and TRBJ1-3, with D maybe TRBD1 (6 bases). This CDR3 comprises 18 residues. Germline CDR1 SEHNR, CDR2 FQNEAQ (reference sequence). The V end lost 4 bases, the J end lost 0 bases, and 19 bases lay between the germline ends. The CDR3: CASSSGTLPGPSGNTIYF. For the CDR3, the DNA is TGTGCCAGCAGCTCCGGGACACTACCTGGCCCCTCTGGAAACACCATATATTTT.

J is TRBJ1-5 and V is TRBV28; D is possibly TRBD1 (6 bases). Germline-derived CDR1 and CDR2 are MDHEN and SYDVKM. The CDR3 has 15 residues. V was trimmed by 4 bases and J by 5 bases, leaving 15 bases between them. The chain's CDR3 is CASSSGTYNYQPQHF. The CDR3 region has the DNA TGTGCCAGCAGTTCCGGGACATACAACTATCAGCCCCAGCATTTT.

The chain employs TRBV6-1 and TRBJ2-5, with 8 bases fitting TRBD2. The CDR3 spans 13 residues. After removal of 6 bases from V and 4 bases from J, the junction contained 4 bases not matched to a gene. The germline V gene has CDR1 MNHNS and CDR2 SASEGT. CDR3 sequence (DNA): TGTGCCAGCAGCCGACTAGCGCGAGAGACCCAGTACTTC. It yields the protein CASSRLARETQYF.

The genes are TRBV2 and TRBJ1-2; D is undetermined. V was shortened by 1 base and J by 7 bases, with 7 bases between the two germline ends. CDR3 size: 12 residues. From germline, CDR1 is SNHLY and CDR2 FYNNEI. DNA for the CDR3: TGTGCCAGCAGTGAAGATACGGGTGGCTACACCTTC. Protein sequence: CASSEDTGGYTF.

This chain uses TRBV7-6 with TRBJ1-3, with TRBD1 matching over 10 bases. CDR1 is SGHVS and CDR2 is FNYEAQ in the germline V gene. This CDR3 region has 15 residues. Trimming took 0 bases from V and 11 from J; bases not matched to a gene: 7. The CDR3 DNA sequence: TGTGCCAGCAGCTTAGCGCCGGGACAGGGGCTCCCCATATATTTT. It encodes CASSLAPGQGLPIYF.